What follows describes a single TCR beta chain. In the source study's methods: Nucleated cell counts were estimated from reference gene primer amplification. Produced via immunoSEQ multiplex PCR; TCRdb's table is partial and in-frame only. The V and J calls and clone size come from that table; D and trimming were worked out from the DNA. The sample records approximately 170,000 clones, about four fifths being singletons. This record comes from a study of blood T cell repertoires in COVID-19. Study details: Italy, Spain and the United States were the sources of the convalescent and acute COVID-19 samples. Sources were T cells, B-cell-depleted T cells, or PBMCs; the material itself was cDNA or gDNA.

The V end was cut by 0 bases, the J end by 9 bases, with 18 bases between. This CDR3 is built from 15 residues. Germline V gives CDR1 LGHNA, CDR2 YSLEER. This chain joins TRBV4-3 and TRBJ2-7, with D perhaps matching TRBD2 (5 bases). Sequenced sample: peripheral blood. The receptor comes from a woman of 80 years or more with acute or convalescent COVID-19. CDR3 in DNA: TGCGCCAGCAGCCAAGATTCTGAGCAGCGGTCTGGGCAGTACTTC. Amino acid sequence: CASSQDSEQRSGQYF.